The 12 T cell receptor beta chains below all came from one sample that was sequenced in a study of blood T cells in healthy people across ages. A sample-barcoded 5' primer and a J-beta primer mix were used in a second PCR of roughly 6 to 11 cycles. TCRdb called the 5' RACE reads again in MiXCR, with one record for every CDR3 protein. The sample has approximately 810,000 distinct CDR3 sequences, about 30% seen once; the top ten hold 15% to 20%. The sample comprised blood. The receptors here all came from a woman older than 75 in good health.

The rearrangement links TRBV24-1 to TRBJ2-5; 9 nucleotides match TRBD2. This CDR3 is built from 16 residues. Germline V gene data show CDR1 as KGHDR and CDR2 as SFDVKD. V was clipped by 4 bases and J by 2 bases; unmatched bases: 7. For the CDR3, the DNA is TGTGCCACCAGTGACCCTGGGACTAGCCTACAAGAGACCCAGTACTTC. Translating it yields CATSDPGTSLQETQYF.

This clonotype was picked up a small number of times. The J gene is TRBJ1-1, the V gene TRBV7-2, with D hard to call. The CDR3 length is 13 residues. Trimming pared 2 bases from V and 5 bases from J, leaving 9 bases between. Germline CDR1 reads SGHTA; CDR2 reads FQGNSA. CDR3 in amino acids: CASSLRLTTEAFF. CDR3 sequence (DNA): TGTGCCAGCAGCTTACGGTTGACAACTGAAGCTTTCTTT.

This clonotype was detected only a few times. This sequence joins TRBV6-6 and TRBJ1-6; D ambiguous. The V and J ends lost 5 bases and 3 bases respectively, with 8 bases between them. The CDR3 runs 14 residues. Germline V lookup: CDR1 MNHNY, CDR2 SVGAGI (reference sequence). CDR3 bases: TGTGCCAGCAGTCCACAGAACTATAATTCACCCCTCCACTTT. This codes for CASSPQNYNSPLHF.

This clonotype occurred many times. This CDR3 reads CASTSAGANYGYTF. Here the CDR3 DNA reads TGTGCCAGCACCTCCGCGGGGGCTAACTATGGCTACACCTTC. The chain has TRBV3-1 and TRBJ1-2; tentative D call: TRBD1 (5 bases). Germline CDR1 LGHDT, CDR2 YNNKEL (reference sequence). The V end was cut by 7 bases, the J end by 0 bases, with 12 bases between. The CDR3 sequence is 14 residues long.

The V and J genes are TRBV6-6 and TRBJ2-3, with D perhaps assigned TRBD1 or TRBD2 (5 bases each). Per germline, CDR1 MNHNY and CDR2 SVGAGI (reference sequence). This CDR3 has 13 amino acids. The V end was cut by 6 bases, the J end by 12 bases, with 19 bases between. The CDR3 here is CASSHGTSSEQYF. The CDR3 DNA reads TGTGCCAGCAGCCACGGGACGTCAAGTGAACAGTATTTT.

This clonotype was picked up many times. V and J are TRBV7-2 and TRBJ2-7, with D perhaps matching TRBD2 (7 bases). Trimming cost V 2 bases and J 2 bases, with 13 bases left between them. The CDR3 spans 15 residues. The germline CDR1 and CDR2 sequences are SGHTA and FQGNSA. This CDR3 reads CASSLNRGGAYEQYF. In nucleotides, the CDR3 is TGTGCCAGCAGCTTAAATCGCGGGGGCGCCTACGAGCAGTACTTC.

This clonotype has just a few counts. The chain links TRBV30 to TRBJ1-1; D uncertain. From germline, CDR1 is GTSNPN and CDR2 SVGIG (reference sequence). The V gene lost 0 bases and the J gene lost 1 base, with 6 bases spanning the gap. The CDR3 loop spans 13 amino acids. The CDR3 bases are TGTGCCTGGAGTGTAAGAGGGAACACTGAAGCTTTCTTT. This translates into CAWSVRGNTEAFF.

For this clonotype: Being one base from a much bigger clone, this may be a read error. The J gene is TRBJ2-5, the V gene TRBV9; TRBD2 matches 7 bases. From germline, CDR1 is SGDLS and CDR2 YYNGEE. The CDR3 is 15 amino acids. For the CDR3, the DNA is TGTGCCGGCAGCGTACTTGGGGGGGGGCAAGAGACCCAGTACTTC. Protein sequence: CAGSVLGGGQETQYF. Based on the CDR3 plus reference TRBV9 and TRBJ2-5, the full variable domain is DSGVTQTPKHLITATGQRVTLRCSPRSGDLSVYWYQQSLDQGLQFLIQYYNGEERAKGNILERFSAQQFPDLHSELNLSSLELGDSALYFCAGSVLGGGQETQYFGPGTRLLVL.

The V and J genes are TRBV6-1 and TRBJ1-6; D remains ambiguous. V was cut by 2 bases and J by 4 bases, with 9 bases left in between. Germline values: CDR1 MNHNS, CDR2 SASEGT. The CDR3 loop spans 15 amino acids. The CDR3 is CASSEFTAYNSPLHF. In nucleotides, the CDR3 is TGTGCCAGCAGTGAATTTACAGCGTATAATTCACCCCTCCACTTT.

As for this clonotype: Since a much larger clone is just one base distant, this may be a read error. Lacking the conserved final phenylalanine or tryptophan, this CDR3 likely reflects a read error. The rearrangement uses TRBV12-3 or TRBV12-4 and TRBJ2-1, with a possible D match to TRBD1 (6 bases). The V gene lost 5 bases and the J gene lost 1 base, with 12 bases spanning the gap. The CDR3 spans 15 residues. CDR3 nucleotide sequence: TGTGCCAGCAGTCCCCCACAGGGATCCTACAATGAGCAGTTCCTC. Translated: CASSPPQGSYNEQFL.

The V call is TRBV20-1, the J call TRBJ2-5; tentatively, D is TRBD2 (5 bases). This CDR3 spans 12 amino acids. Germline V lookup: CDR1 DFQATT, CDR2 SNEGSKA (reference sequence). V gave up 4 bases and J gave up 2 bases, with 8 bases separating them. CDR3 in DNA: TGCAGTGCTACCGGGGATCAAGAGACCCAGTACTTC. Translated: CSATGDQETQYF.

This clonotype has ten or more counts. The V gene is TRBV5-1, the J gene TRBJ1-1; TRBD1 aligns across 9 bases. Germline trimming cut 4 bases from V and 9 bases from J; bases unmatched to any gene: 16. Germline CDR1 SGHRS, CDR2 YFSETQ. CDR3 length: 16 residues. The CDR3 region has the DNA TGCGCCAGCAGCCCCAACTCCGGGACAGGGAGGACGAAAGCTTTCTTT. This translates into CASSPNSGTGRTKAFF. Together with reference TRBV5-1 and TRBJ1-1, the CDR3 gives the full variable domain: KAGVTQTPRYLIKTRGQQVTLSCSPISGHRSVSWYQQTPGQGLQFLFEYFSETQRNKGNFPGRFSGRQFSNSRSEMNVSTLELGDSALYLCASSPNSGTGRTKAFFGQGTRLTVV.